This is a list of T cell receptor beta chains from one sample in a study of T-cell reconstitution after alpha-beta-depleted transplantation in children. Each CDR3 protein is one row after TCRdb ran MiXCR on the PCR reads. Of 500,000 to 600,000 distinct CDR3 sequences listed, roughly 18% are singletons. Sequenced material: PBMCs from the stem cell graft donor, taken from the stem cell graft. Receptor source: a human donor who donated a stem cell graft to a child with acute lymphoblastic leukemia. CDR3s include the opening cysteine and the closing phenylalanine or tryptophan.

j_call v_call cdr3_length cdr3_aa
TRBJ1-1 TRBV6-4 13 CASRQSMNTEAFF
TRBJ2-3 TRBV29-1 15 CSVGRGGPATDTQYF
TRBJ2-7 TRBV11-2 17 CASSPLNRGRTTYEQYF
TRBJ2-1 TRBV5-1 17 CASSLTSGQGGYNEQFF
TRBJ1-6 TRBV12-3/TRBV12-4 17 CASSPTGVNGNNSPLHF
TRBJ2-1 TRBV11-2 16 CASTFGNSGSVNEQFF
TRBJ1-2 TRBV10-3 12 CAISDGTEGYTF
TRBJ2-3 TRBV3-1 13 CASSQAAADTQYF
TRBJ2-1 TRBV12-3/TRBV12-4 16 CASSLSEQGEGAEQFF
TRBJ1-5 TRBV12-3/TRBV12-4 16 CASSFNWVITNQPQHF
TRBJ2-1 TRBV12-3/TRBV12-4 15 CASSSGTSAADEQFF
TRBJ2-1 TRBV3-1 20 CASSLRVIAGSLSSYNEQFF
TRBJ1-1 TRBV7-3 15 CASRRTGNMNTEAFF
TRBJ1-2 TRBV20-1 12 CSAPTGVYGYTF
TRBJ1-5 TRBV4-1 16 CASSQVTDFSNQPQHF
TRBJ2-7 TRBV7-9 16 CASSPGLAGTGDEQYF
TRBJ2-5 TRBV5-6 16 CASSLGLAGVEETQYF
TRBJ2-2 TRBV7-9 15 CASSFSGTHTGELFF
TRBJ1-5 TRBV6-1 16 CASSESGWGGGQPQHF
TRBJ1-4 TRBV7-9 15 CASSSSGDNNEKLFF
TRBJ2-1 TRBV27 13 CASSRSNYNEQFF
TRBJ2-5 TRBV4-1 14 CASSQDPGGETQYF
TRBJ1-3 TRBV3-1 16 CASSQVSWEWGNTIYF
TRBJ2-7 TRBV4-1 12 CASSPSPGEQYF
TRBJ2-7 TRBV7-9 14 CASSPVPGSYEQYF